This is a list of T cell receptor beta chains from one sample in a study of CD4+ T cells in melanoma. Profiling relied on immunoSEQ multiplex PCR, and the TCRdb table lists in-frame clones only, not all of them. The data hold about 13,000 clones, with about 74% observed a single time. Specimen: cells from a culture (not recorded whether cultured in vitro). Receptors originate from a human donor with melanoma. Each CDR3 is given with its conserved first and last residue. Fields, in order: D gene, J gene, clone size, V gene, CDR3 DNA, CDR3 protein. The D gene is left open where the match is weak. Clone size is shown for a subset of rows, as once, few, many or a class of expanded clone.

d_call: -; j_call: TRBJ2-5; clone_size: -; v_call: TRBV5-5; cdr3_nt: TGTGCCAGCAGCTTGGACAGAGACCAAGAGACCCAGTACTTC; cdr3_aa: CASSLDRDQETQYF
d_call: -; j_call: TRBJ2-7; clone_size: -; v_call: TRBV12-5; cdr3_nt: TGTGCTAGTGGTTCCACGGGCTTCATCTACGAGCAGTACTTC; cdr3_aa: CASGSTGFIYEQYF
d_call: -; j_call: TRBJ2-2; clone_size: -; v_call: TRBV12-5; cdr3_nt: TGTGCTAGTGGTTTGGGGACAGTTTTGTTTTCGCACACCGGGGAGCTGTTTTTT; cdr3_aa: CASGLGTVLFSHTGELFF
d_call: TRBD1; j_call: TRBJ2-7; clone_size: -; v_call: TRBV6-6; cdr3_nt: TGTGCCAGCAGTTTAGACAGGGACCACGAGCAGTACTTC; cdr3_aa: CASSLDRDHEQYF
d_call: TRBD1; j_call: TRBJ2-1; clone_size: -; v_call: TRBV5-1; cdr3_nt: TGCGCCAGCAGCTCTACAGGGGGCGCCAGCTCCTACAATGAGCAGTTCTTC; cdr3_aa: CASSSTGGASSYNEQFF
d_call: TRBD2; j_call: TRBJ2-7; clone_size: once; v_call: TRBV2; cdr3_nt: TGTGCCAGCAGTGTTGGGCTAGCGGGGGGTCATAGCTCCTACGAGCAGTACTTC; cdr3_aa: CASSVGLAGGHSSYEQYF
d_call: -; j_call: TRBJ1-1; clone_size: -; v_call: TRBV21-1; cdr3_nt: TGTGCCAGCAGGAACAAGGACACTGAAGCTTTCTTT; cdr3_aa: CASRNKDTEAFF
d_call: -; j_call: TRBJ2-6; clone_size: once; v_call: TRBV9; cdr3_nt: TGTGCCAGCAGCCCTTCACTCGGTAAAGTCCTGACTTTC; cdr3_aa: CASSPSLGKVLTF
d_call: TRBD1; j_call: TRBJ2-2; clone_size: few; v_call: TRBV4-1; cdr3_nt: TGCGCCAGCAGCCAAGAAATCACCGGGACAGGGACCGGGGAGCTGTTTTTT; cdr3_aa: CASSQEITGTGTGELFF
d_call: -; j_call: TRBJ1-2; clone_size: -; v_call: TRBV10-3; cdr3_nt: TGTGCCGTCAAGATGGACTATGGCTACACCTTC; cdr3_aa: CAVKMDYGYTF
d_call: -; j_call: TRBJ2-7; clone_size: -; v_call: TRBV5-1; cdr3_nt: TGCGCCAGCAGCTCATTGGGGGGGGCAACGCGGGAGCAGTACTTC; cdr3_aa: CASSSLGGATREQYF
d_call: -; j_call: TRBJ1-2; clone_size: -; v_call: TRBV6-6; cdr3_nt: TGTGCCAGCAGTTCGGACACCGTCTATGGCTACACCTTC; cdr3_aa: CASSSDTVYGYTF
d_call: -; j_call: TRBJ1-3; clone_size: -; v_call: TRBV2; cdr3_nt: TGTGCCAGCAGTGCACGGAGGGCGGGAAACACCATATATTTT; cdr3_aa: CASSARRAGNTIYF
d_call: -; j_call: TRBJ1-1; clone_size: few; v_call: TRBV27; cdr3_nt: TGTGCCAGCAGTTTAAAATCGGCATTTAGGAACACTGAAGCTTTCTTT; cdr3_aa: CASSLKSAFRNTEAFF
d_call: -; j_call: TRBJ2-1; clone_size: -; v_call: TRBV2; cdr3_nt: TGTGCCAGCACTTTCTCCGGGACGGGAAAAAATGAGCAGTTCTTC; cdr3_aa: CASTFSGTGKNEQFF
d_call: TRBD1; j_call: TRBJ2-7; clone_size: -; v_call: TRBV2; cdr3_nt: TGTGCCAGCAGTGGGACAGGGGCGGTCGAGCAGTACTTC; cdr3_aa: CASSGTGAVEQYF
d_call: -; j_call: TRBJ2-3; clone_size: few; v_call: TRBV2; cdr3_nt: TGTGCCAGCAGGAGAACGGCTACTTCGGATACGCAGTATTTT; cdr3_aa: CASRRTATSDTQYF
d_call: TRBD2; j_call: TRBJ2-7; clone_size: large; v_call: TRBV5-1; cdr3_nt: TGCGCCAGCAGCTCCGGGGGGGGAAACTACGAGCAGTACTTC; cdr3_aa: CASSSGGGNYEQYF
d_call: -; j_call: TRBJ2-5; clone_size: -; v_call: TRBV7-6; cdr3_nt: TGTGCCAGCAGAGACGTAACGGAGACCCAGTACTTC; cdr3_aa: CASRDVTETQYF
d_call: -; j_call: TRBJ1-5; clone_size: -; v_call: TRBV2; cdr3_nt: TGTGCCAGCAGTGAATGGGCAGGCAATCAGCCCCAGCATTTT; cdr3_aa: CASSEWAGNQPQHF
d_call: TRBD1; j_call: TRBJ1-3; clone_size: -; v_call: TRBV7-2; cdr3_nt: TGTGCCAGCAGCCGGGACAGGGGGTTTGGAAACACCATATATTTT; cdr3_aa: CASSRDRGFGNTIYF
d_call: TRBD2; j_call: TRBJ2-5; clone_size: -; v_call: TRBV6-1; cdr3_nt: TGTGCCAGCAGTGCACTCGCGGGGGGGGTAGGCCTCAAAGAGACCCAGTACTTC; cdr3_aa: CASSALAGGVGLKETQYF
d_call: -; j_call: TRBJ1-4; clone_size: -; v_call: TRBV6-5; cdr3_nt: TGTGCCAGCAGTTCAATCGATTCGGGACTTAGTGAAAAACTGTTTTTT; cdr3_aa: CASSSIDSGLSEKLFF
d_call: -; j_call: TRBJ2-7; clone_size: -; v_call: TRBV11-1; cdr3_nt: TGTGCCAGCAGCTTAGCCCGACCGGGGGAGCAGTACTTC; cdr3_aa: CASSLARPGEQYF
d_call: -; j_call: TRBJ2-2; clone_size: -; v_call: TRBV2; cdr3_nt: TGTGCCAGCCGTCACGGGGCCGGGGAGCTGTTTTTT; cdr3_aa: CASRHGAGELFF
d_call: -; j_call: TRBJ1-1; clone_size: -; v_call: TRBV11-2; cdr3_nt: TGTGCCAGCAGCTTAAATCCGGCCGGGGAAACTGAAGCTTTCTTT; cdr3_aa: CASSLNPAGETEAFF
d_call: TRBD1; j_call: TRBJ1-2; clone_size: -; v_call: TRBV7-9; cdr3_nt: TGTGCCAGCAGCAAGGGACAGTTCACGGGGGGCTACACCTTC; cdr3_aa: CASSKGQFTGGYTF
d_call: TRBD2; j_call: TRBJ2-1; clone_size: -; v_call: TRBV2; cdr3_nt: TGTGCCAGCAGTGGGAACGGGGGGGCAGGTCGTATTGAGCAGTTCTTC; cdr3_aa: CASSGNGGAGRIEQFF
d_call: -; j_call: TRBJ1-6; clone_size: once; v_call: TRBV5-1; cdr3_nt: TGCGCCAGCAGCTTGGAGGGGGGAATCTATTCACCCCTCCACTTT; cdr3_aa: CASSLEGGIYSPLHF
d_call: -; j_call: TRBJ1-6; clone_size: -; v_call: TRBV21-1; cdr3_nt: TGTGCCAGCAGCGGTATGAGGCTTAATTCACCCCTCCACTTT; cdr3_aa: CASSGMRLNSPLHF
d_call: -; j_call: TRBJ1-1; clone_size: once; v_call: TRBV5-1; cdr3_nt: TGCGCCAGCAGCTTGGGTGTGGGGAATCAGGGTATGACTTTCTTT; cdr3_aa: CASSLGVGNQGMTFF
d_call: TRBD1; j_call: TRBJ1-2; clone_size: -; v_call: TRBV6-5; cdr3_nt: TGTGCCAGCAGTTCCGGGACAGGGATCTATGGCTACACCTTC; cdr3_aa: CASSSGTGIYGYTF
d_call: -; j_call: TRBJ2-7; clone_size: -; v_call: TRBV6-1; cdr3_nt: TGTGCCAGCAGGTCCAATAGGGCTGCGGGGGAGCAGTACTTC; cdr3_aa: CASRSNRAAGEQYF
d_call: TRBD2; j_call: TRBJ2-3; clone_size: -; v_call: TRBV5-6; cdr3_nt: TGTGCCAGCAGCTTAATAACGGGGGGTGCAGATACGCAGTATTTT; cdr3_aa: CASSLITGGADTQYF